This T cell receptor beta chain derives from a study of shared clonotypes between healthy human individuals (TCRdb year 2020). For the wider study: The cohort comprised a couple of women and a few men aged 18 to 49 years. Blood TCR repertoires of five healthy adults were deeply sequenced to estimate repertoire size and the extent of clonotype sharing between individuals. Leukapheresis yielded between about 0.94 and 8.9 billion PBMCs per donor. To increase sequencing depth and limit assay-specific biases, TCR repertoire library preparation and sequencing were carried out by different laboratories using diverse techniques. For each donor, CD4 naive and CD4 memory were each given three plates, CD8 naive was given two plates, and CD8 memory was given one plate.

For the CD8 naive samples, CD45RO-negative cells were positively selected for CCR7, yielding a CD45RA+CCR7+ population from which TemRA cells were excluded. The donors were healthy, HIV-negative adults with no recently reported acute infections or vaccinations. Every donor was a Caucasian adult living in Nashville, Tennessee, USA. After blood collection by leukapheresis, PBMCs were isolated using Ficoll-Histopaque density gradient centrifugation and then cryopreserved in the vapor phase of liquid nitrogen. Purity and quantity of every magnetically sorted T cell population were checked by analytical flow cytometry. From each sorted fraction, genomic DNA was isolated and quantified by UV absorbance on a Nanodrop 2000c. The investigation overall reported the following: Clonotypes shared by all four sorted-subset donors showed higher generation probabilities than non-shared clonotypes. Estimated clonotype richness was generally larger for naive than for memory subsets. Because the study included only a small number of donors, the genetic and exposure-history diversity represented was limited. Even with the large sequencing depth, rarefaction of the sorted-subset datasets indicated that sequencing was incomplete. Sampling was restricted to blood, and TCR repertoires in tissue are likely to differ from TCR repertoires in blood. When a handful of donors were compared, the shared fraction of clonotypes was roughly 4.8% for naive CD4, around 4% for naive CD8, about 2.5% for memory CD4, and roughly 0.4% for memory CD8. Pairwise subsampling led to the expectation that sequencing depth would affect the degree of clonotype sharing among donors.

Using the deep immunoSEQ assay, multiplex PCR amplified TCR CDR3 regions from genomic DNA. Extracted genomic DNA from each cell subset was distributed evenly across all wells of several immunoSEQ 96-well plates, and each plate was treated as a replicate. For sorted subsets, each replicate PCR was loaded with about 0.2 ug genomic DNA, equivalent to 25,000 to 30,000 T cell genomes. Purified libraries were quantified with a Qubit 3.0 fluorometer, sized on a Bioanalyzer 2100, and re-quantified with the KAPA Library Quantification kit. A separate single-read 150-cycle Illumina NextSeq 550 flow cell was used to sequence each immunoSEQ 96-well plate. The authors' pipeline ran thus. Because the immunoSEQ output held only junctional sequences and lacked quality scores, the filtering could not match the filtering applied to full-length reads. To assign V/J genes and CDR3, sequences were annotated against IMGT germline references using PyIR, a Python wrapper for IgBLAST v1.9. Reads were filtered out if the reads had weak V/J assignments (E-value above 1e-6), no CDR3, stop codons, out-of-frame junctions, or ambiguous translated residues. V3J clonotypes were defined as sequences sharing the same inferred V gene, J gene, and CDR3 amino acid sequence. To compute the percentage overlap between repertoires, the number of shared unique clonotypes was divided by the size of the smaller repertoire. Three approaches were used to assess repertoire richness: RTK rarefaction, the Chao1 estimator, and Recon v2.1 estimates of unobserved clonotypes. Generation probabilities for all TCRbeta clonotypes obtained by the gDNA method from a handful of donors were computed using OLGA. In TCRdb, the immuneACCESS table is reduced to in-frame sequences with V and J assigned. These tables do not hold every clone; where another copy was compared, an unresolved V gene accounts for under half, and the others remain unexplained. D and trimming come from the DNA, and the V and J calls and clone size come from that table. This sample holds around 2,000,000 clones; about 95% were observed only once. The ten largest make up about 1.1% of the sample.

In the case of this clone: The specificity of this receptor is unknown. No per-base quality is available; no much larger clone lies one base away. Within the sample, other DNA sequences also encode this same CDR3.

The CDR3 covers 12 residues, taking in both the cysteine and the phenylalanine. The entry retains the CDR3 DNA only, 36 bases that are in frame from base 1. In the germline V gene, CDR1 corresponds to SGHTA and CDR2 to FQGNSA. V lost 5 bases and J lost 0 bases; the stretch between them is 3 bases long. The TCR was taken from a man between 18 and 29 years old in good health. This sequence uses TRBV7-2 and TRBJ2-3; the D gene remains uncertain. The sample taken for sequencing was naive CD8+ T cells sorted from blood. The cell subset or site label here, explained by the study, means: CD45RA+CCR7+. The DNA sequence is TGTGCCAGCAGCCCTAGCACAGATACGCAGTATTTT. Its translation is CASSPSTDTQYF.